The following is a TCR beta chain sequence with its context. As yet, its antigen is unknown. These data come from a study of T-cell memory formation after mild COVID-19. Study at large: TCR clusters mostly belonged to single donors. Study conclusions and caveats: Contracting clones from day 15 to 85 showed balanced CD4/CD8; later expanders favored CD4+. For contracting clones, CD4+ ones sat mainly in CM and EM, CD8+ in EMRA.

It was 5'RACE with constant-segment primers that produced the TCR alpha and TCR beta cDNA libraries, which carried sample barcodes and UMIs. Each CDR3 protein gets one entry after TCRdb re-called the 5' RACE reads with MiXCR. This sample yields 250,000 to 400,000 distinct CDR3 sequences, of which around 15% are seen a single time; roughly 21% belongs to the top ten. The sequenced material came from PBMCs or a T cell subset sorted from them (not recorded which). This TCR derives from a man younger than 35 who had mild COVID-19 (a few samples of this study predate the infection). Cell type and time point are not known.

In nucleotides, the CDR3 is TGTGCCTGGAGTGGGGAGACACCTCACTACGAGCAGTACTTC. Its translation is CAWSGETPHYEQYF. V and J are TRBV30 and TRBJ2-7; a weak D match, TRBD2 (5 bases). The CDR3 covers 14 residues. Trimming cost V 1 base and J 3 bases, with 13 bases left between them. CDR1 is GTSNPN and CDR2 is SVGIG in the germline V gene (reference sequence).